The subject of this entry is one T cell receptor beta chain. Its cognate antigen is unknown. This sample was included in a study of shared clonotypes between healthy human individuals. Measured with immunoSEQ multiplex PCR; TCRdb has only the in-frame clones, and not every one. The data contain some 580,000 clones, nearly 98% of them singletons. Notes on the study in general: Among donors, clonotype sharing was expected to be affected by sequencing depth. Since donors were few, the genetic and exposure-history diversity represented was limited. Naive subsets usually exceeded memory subsets in estimated richness.

Selected positively for CCR7 and CD45RO-negative, naive CD8 cells excluded terminally differentiated effector memory CD45RA+ cells. The donors were adults (healthy and HIV-negative) with no recent acute infections or vaccinations. CDR3 length equals 11 residues. The V end was cut by 4 bases, the J end by 6 bases, with 7 bases between. Germline V gives CDR1 MDHEN, CDR2 SYDVKM. The clonotype comes from a man aged 25 to 40 in good health. The J gene is TRBJ2-7, the V gene TRBV28; D gene ambiguous. Material: naive CD8+ T cells sorted from blood. This CDR3 is CASSSGREQYF. The CDR3 DNA follows: TGTGCCAGCAGTTCCGGGCGCGAGCAGTACTTC. The complete variable domain, with remaining parts taken from reference TRBV28 and TRBJ2-7, reads DVKVTQSSRYLVKRTGEKVFLECVQDMDHENMFWYRQDPGLGLRLIYFSYDVKMKEKGDIPEGYSVSREKKERFSLILESASTNQTSMYLCASSSGREQYFGPGTRLTVT.